The clone carrying this T cell receptor beta chain came up a few times. Its cognate antigen is unknown. This specimen comes from a study of CD8 T cells in ankylosing spondylitis. The CDR3 is 16 amino acids. The germline CDR1 and CDR2 sequences are SGHRS and YFSETQ. Trimming left V 4 bases short and J 0 bases short, with 14 bases between. Overall study results and limits: Some of these motif variants have turned up before, in reports on reactive arthritis synovial fluid and blood. Blood of patients with ankylosing spondylitis appeared to be characterized by a TCR beta motif of roughly eight highly homologous variants. Disease-associated clonotypes exhibited CD8+ identity and were relatively infrequent in peripheral blood.

By quantitative 5'-RACE with molecular barcodes, the TCR beta libraries were made. TCRdb called the 5' RACE reads again in MiXCR, with one record for every CDR3 protein. The data hold around 450,000 distinct CDR3 sequences, with about 25% observed a single time. This clonotype originated in a male donor with ankylosing spondylitis. The V call is TRBV5-1, the J call TRBJ2-1, with a possible D match to TRBD2 (5 bases). The sequenced sample was blood, either unsorted or a sorted T cell fraction (not recorded which). The CDR3 loop is CASSLYTGSSYNEQFF. The CDR3 nucleotides read TGCGCCAGCAGCCTTTATACGGGAAGCTCCTACAATGAGCAGTTCTTC.